This T cell receptor beta chain was identified in a study of cytomegalovirus exposure and HLA in healthy donors. Study-level information: Genotyping showed around four fifths of 300 to 450 donors falling in the Caucasian-associated ancestry cluster.

Both 60 Vbeta primers and 13 Jbeta primers went into the PCR. Profiled with immunoSEQ multiplex PCR; TCRdb holds only in-frame clones, not every one. The table shows roughly 100,000 clones, with over 60% occurring only once. Per germline, CDR1 SNHLY and CDR2 FYNNEI. Trimming cost V 4 bases and J 4 bases, with 12 bases left between them. This CDR3 comprises 14 residues. The chain has TRBV2 and TRBJ2-3; possibly TRBD2 for D (7 bases). This receptor was identified in a man aged 35-49 years in good health and CMV-seropositive. Material for sequencing was PBMCs. CDR3 amino acids: CASSVGGGPDTQYF. DNA of the CDR3: TGTGCCAGCAGTGTTGGGGGGGGGCCAGATACGCAGTATTTT.